This T cell receptor (beta chain) was sequenced for a study of T cell responses to AZD1222 COVID-19 vaccine. Sequencing was performed with immunoSEQ multiplex PCR; in TCRdb, only in-frame clones are kept and a portion is missing. The sample includes fewer than 120,000 clones, 88% of them seen just once. V was clipped by 6 bases and J by 7 bases; unmatched bases: 12. The CDR3 length is 16 residues. The germline V gene encodes CDR1 MNHEY and CDR2 SMNVEV (reference sequence). The chain has TRBV27 and TRBJ1-2, with 12 bases fitting TRBD1. Sample: peripheral blood, taken on day 0 of AZD1222 vaccination. The sequence derives from an adult in good health. The CDR3 nucleotides are TGTGCCAGCAGATCGGACGGGACAGGGGGCTTACGTGGCTACACCTTC. Protein: CASRSDGTGGLRGYTF.